The source of this T cell receptor beta chain is a study of post-analysis software for immune sequencing data (dated by TCRdb to between 2014 and 2017). As for the study more broadly: Disease courses on record covered relapsing-remitting, secondary progressive and progressive-relapsing multiple sclerosis, though some patients had no subtype annotation. A subset of samples was prepared in parallel using single-end sample barcoding, then pooled and co-amplified after Illumina adapter ligation. The patient repertoires were set against under 12 previously published healthy control repertoires from donors whose ages ranged from about 6 to 26 years.

Libraries were prepared through PCR. The sequencer listed for this sample is Illumina HiSeq 2500. To reduce PCR and sequencing biases, unique molecular identifiers were incorporated into the TCR beta cDNA libraries. Per 1 to 10 million input T cells, approximately 500,000 cDNA molecules were obtained, such that each molecule approximated one T cell. The patient libraries were prepared and sequenced using the same protocol as the earlier healthy control dataset. Within a given batch, samples were prepared together, multiplexed and sequenced on the same HiSeq lane. On the study's bioinformatics: MIGEC handled the raw barcoded reads, throwing out single-read molecular identifier groups before consensus assembly and CDR3 extraction. Clonotype tables were post-analysed with VDJtools, normalizing diversity by down-sampling all datasets to the smallest sample size. To correct batch-related cross-sample contamination, repertoire overlap clustering matched CDR3 amino acid sequences but not nucleotide sequences. TCRdb reran the public reads through fastp at Q25 and MiXCR, keeping productive beta chains. Entries that share a CDR3 protein sequence are merged under the most common genes and DNA. TCRdb assigned the V and J calls; the authors' analysis was not used. The sample records some 370,000 distinct CDR3 sequences, 30% to 45% of which are singletons. In total, the top ten clones hold 13% of the sample.

General conclusions and limits of the study: Significantly lower normalized Chao1 diversity was found in multiple sclerosis patients than in controls, suggesting substantial peripheral T-cell clonal expansion. Significantly higher frequencies in patients than in controls were found for five or six TRBV segments, including TRBV5-6, TRBV5-1 and TRBV20-1. Strong co-clustering of samples prepared in the same batch was shown by direct clustering with F measure, prompting a batch-effect correction. The multiple sclerosis patient group was slightly younger than the control group.

As concerns this clonotype: What antigen it recognizes has not been identified. No base qualities exist here, and no much larger clone lies one base off it.

From the cysteine through the phenylalanine, the CDR3 covers 16 amino acids. Only the CDR3 region is kept as DNA, spanning 48 bases read in frame from base 1. Based on the germline V gene, the CDR1 and CDR2 sequences are MDHEN and SYDVKM. V gives up 6 bases and J gives up 4 bases, and the segment between their germline ends measures 22 bases. TCR beta repertoires were profiled from peripheral blood of roughly 13 young patients with multiple sclerosis to demonstrate the VDJtools post-analysis software. The multiple sclerosis patients were children and adolescents ranging in age from about 6 to 17 years.

The TCR comes from a girl aged 10 to 17 with multiple sclerosis. The rearranged segments are TRBV28 and TRBJ2-7, with the D gene not confidently named. The specimen sequenced was blood. The CDR3: CASSSPRARLQYEQYF. The nucleotide sequence is TGTGCCAGCAGCTCCCCTAGGGCGCGACTCCAGTACGAGCAGTACTTC. Outside the CDR3, residues come from the reference TRBV28 and TRBJ2-7 proteins, so the full variable domain is: DVKVTQSSRYLVKRTGEKVFLECVQDMDHENMFWYRQDPGLGLRLIYFSYDVKMKEKGDIPEGYSVSREKKERFSLILESASTNQTSMYLCASSSPRARLQYEQYFGPGTRLTVT.